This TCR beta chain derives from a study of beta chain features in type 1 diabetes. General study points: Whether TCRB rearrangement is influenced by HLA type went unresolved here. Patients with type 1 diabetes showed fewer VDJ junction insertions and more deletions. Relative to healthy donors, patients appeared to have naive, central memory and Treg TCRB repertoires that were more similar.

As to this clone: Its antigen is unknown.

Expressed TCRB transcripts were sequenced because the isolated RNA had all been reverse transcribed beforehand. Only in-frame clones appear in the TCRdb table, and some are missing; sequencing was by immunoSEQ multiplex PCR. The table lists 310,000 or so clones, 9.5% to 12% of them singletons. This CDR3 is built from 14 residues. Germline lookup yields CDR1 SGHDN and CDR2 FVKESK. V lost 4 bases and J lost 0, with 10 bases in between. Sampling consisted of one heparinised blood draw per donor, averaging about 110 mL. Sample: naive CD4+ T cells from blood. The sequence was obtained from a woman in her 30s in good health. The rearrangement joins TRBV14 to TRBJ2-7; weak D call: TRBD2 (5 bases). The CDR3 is CASSLDLLSYEQYF. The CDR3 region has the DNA TGTGCCAGCAGCCTGGACTTACTCTCCTACGAGCAGTACTTC.